This is a list of T cell receptor beta chains from one sample in a study of cytomegalovirus exposure and HLA in healthy donors. The table came from immunoSEQ multiplex PCR; TCRdb's copy has only in-frame clones and leaves some out. Here the sample spans 160,000 or so clones, about 84% being singletons. The source material was PBMCs. Receptors were obtained from a man aged 50 to 60 in good health and CMV-seropositive. The CDR3 runs from the conserved cysteine through the conserved F or W. Fields, in order: clone size, D gene, V gene, J gene, CDR3 DNA, CDR3 protein. The D gene is left open where the match is weak. Clone size is shown for a subset of rows, as once, few, many or a class of expanded clone.

>once|NA|TRBV30|TRBJ1-2
TGTGCCTGGAGTGTAGGCGGGGGGCGCGGGGGCTACACCTTC
CAWSVGGGRGGYTF
>NA|NA|TRBV2|TRBJ1-2
TGTGCCGGCCGGCAGGACTATGGCTACACCTTC
CAGRQDYGYTF
>NA|NA|TRBV15|TRBJ2-3
TGTGCCACCAGCAGAGCCGGGAACGCAGATACGCAGTATTTT
CATSRAGNADTQYF
>few|NA|TRBV30|TRBJ1-3
TGTGCCGGAATTCCTAGGACAGTGCCTGGAAACACCATATATTTT
CAGIPRTVPGNTIYF
>NA|TRBD2|TRBV6-5|TRBJ2-7
TGTGCCAGCAGTGGAGCGGGGAGATACGAGCAGTACTTC
CASSGAGRYEQYF
>NA|NA|TRBV5-1|TRBJ2-1
TGCGCCAGCAGTTCTGCGGCTAGCCTCGTCAACAATGAGCAGTTCTTC
CASSSAASLVNNEQFF
>NA|TRBD2|TRBV25-1|TRBJ2-5
TGTGCCAGCAGAACTAGCGGGAGTTACCTTGAGACCCAGTACTTC
CASRTSGSYLETQYF
>NA|TRBD2|TRBV5-1|TRBJ2-5
TGCGCCAGCAGCTTGGAGAGACTAGCGGGAGAAACCCAGTACTTC
CASSLERLAGETQYF
>few|TRBD2|TRBV2|TRBJ2-7
TGTGCCAGCAACGGAAGGGGTTACCGGGGGGGCGAGCAGTACTTC
CASNGRGYRGGEQYF
>NA|TRBD1|TRBV30|TRBJ2-3
TGTGCCTGGAGTTTTGGGACAGTAGATACGCAGTATTTT
CAWSFGTVDTQYF
>once|NA|TRBV30|TRBJ1-2
TGTGCCTGGAGTGTCCTCACCCTCGGGGTCTATGGCTACACCTTC
CAWSVLTLGVYGYTF
>NA|NA|TRBV7-9|TRBJ1-2
TGTGCCAGCAGCTTAGGGGGAGATGGCTACACCTTC
CASSLGGDGYTF
>NA|TRBD2|TRBV9|TRBJ2-2
TGTGCCAGCAGCGTAGTGGAACTAGCGGGGAACACCGGGGAGCTGTTTTTT
CASSVVELAGNTGELFF
>NA|TRBD2|TRBV9|TRBJ2-7
TGTGCCAGCAGCCCCCCTAGCGGGAGATTCCACGAACAGTACTTC
CASSPPSGRFHEQYF
>NA|NA|TRBV27|TRBJ1-5
TGTGCCAGCAGTTTGCGGGGTCAGCCCCAGCATTTT
CASSLRGQPQHF
>NA|NA|TRBV30|TRBJ1-5
TGTGCCTGGAGCAGGGGATACGGCCAGCCCCAGCATTTT
CAWSRGYGQPQHF
>NA|NA|TRBV28|TRBJ1-5
TGTGCCAGCAGTTCTACTCCGGGGGTGAATCAGCCCCAGCATTTT
CASSSTPGVNQPQHF
>few|NA|TRBV30|TRBJ1-6
TGTGCCTGGAGTGTACGCGGGGGGCCGTCCTATAATTCACCCCTCCACTTT
CAWSVRGGPSYNSPLHF
>NA|TRBD1|TRBV28|TRBJ2-7
TGTGCCAGCAGTCAAGACAGGGAAACGGTGTCCTACGAGCAGTACTTC
CASSQDRETVSYEQYF
>NA|NA|TRBV28|TRBJ1-1
TGTGCCAGCAGTTTACAGAATACGAACACTGAAGCTTTCTTT
CASSLQNTNTEAFF
>NA|NA|TRBV27|TRBJ2-2
TGTGCCAGCAGTTTACGGAGCGGTCCTCTGTCCGGCACCGGGGAGCTGTTTTTT
CASSLRSGPLSGTGELFF
>NA|NA|TRBV27|TRBJ1-1
TGTGCCAGCAGTTTAAAGGGGCCTGTGAACACTGAAGCTTTCTTT
CASSLKGPVNTEAFF
>NA|TRBD1|TRBV7-9|TRBJ2-7
TGTGCCAGCAACCTAGGACAGGGAGAGCGCGAGCAGTACTTC
CASNLGQGEREQYF
>NA|TRBD2|TRBV4-3|TRBJ2-3
TGCGCCAGCAGCCAAGATAGCGGGTTAGATACGCAGTATTTT
CASSQDSGLDTQYF
>few|TRBD1|TRBV18|TRBJ2-7
TGTGCCAGCTCGACCATAGCGCAGGGGGTAGACGAGCAGTACTTC
CASSTIAQGVDEQYF
>few|NA|TRBV4-3|TRBJ2-7
TGCGCCAGCAGCCAAGCCTCGGGAGTCGGCTACGAGCAGTACTTC
CASSQASGVGYEQYF
>NA|NA|TRBV2|TRBJ2-7
TGTGCCAGCAGTGAAGCCGGACTCAACTACGAGCAGTACTTC
CASSEAGLNYEQYF
>NA|NA|TRBV10-3|TRBJ1-5
TGTGCCATCAGTGAGTCTGAGGGGGTCCATCAGCCCCAGCATTTT
CAISESEGVHQPQHF
>NA|NA|TRBV5-4|TRBJ1-2
TGTGCCAGCAGCCGAGAGGGAGCTGGTGGCTACACCTTC
CASSREGAGGYTF
>NA|TRBD1|TRBV9|TRBJ1-6
TGTGCCAGCAGCGTAGGGGGGGACAGGGGCCTTAGCTCCTATAATTCACCCCTCCACTTT
CASSVGGDRGLSSYNSPLHF
>NA|NA|TRBV7-9|TRBJ2-7
TGTGCCAGCAGCTTAGCGGGGGGATTAACGTACTTC
CASSLAGGLTYF
>NA|NA|TRBV10-2|TRBJ1-5
TGCGCCAGCAGTGACCGCGGGAGGGGGGTAAGCAATCAGCCCCAGCATTTT
CASSDRGRGVSNQPQHF
>NA|TRBD1|TRBV6-5|TRBJ1-1
TGTGCCAGCAGCTACCTCCCCGGGACAGCGAACACTGAAGCTTTCTTT
CASSYLPGTANTEAFF
>NA|NA|TRBV5-1|TRBJ2-3
TGCGCCAGCAGCTTAGGAGGATCCGGTGGGGATACGCAGTATTTT
CASSLGGSGGDTQYF
>few|NA|TRBV7-9|TRBJ2-1
TGTGCCAGCAGCTTCGTCCCGGGTCTCATTGTCTCCTACAATGAGCAGTTCTTC
CASSFVPGLIVSYNEQFF
>NA|TRBD1|TRBV7-7|TRBJ2-5
TGTGCTAGCAGCTCAAGGCCGGGACAGCAAGAGACCCAGTACTTC
CASSSRPGQQETQYF
>NA|TRBD1|TRBV7-9|TRBJ2-1
TGTGCCAGCAGTCCCGTAGGACAGGGATACTACAATGAGCAGTTCTTC
CASSPVGQGYYNEQFF
>NA|NA|TRBV2|TRBJ2-7
TGTGCCAGCGGGCGGGAAGACGAGCAGTACTTC
CASGREDEQYF
>NA|TRBD2|TRBV2|TRBJ2-1
TGTGCCAGCAGTGAAAGGACTAGCGGAGCAGAGCAGTTCTTC
CASSERTSGAEQFF
>NA|NA|TRBV6-1|TRBJ1-4
TGTGCCAGCAGCCCAGGGTCGGCTAATGAAAAACTGTTTTTT
CASSPGSANEKLFF
>NA|TRBD2|TRBV7-6|TRBJ2-1
TGTGCCAGCAGCACGGGACTAGCGGGCCGGGAACCCCACTACAATGAGCAGTTCTTC
CASSTGLAGREPHYNEQFF
>NA|NA|TRBV5-4|TRBJ2-3
TGTGCCAGCAGTTCAGGGTTAGATACGCAGTATTTT
CASSSGLDTQYF
>NA|TRBD1|TRBV30|TRBJ2-7
TGTGCCTGGAGGGACCGGGACAGGGGATACGAGCAGTACTTC
CAWRDRDRGYEQYF
>NA|TRBD1|TRBV18|TRBJ1-5
TGTGCCAGCTCACCCGGGACAGGGATCAATCAGCCCCAGCATTTT
CASSPGTGINQPQHF
>NA|TRBD2|TRBV11-2|TRBJ2-3
TGTGCCAGCAGCTATACGGGAGGGCCTACAGATACGCAGTATTTT
CASSYTGGPTDTQYF
>NA|TRBD1|TRBV30|TRBJ2-6
TGTGCCTCCGCGGACAGGTTGTACTCTGGGGCCAACGTCCTGACTTTC
CASADRLYSGANVLTF
>NA|NA|TRBV6-5|TRBJ1-3
TGTGCCAGCAGCCGACAGGTTCCCTCTGGAAACACCATATATTTT
CASSRQVPSGNTIYF
>few|TRBD1|TRBV4-1|TRBJ2-3
TGCGCCAGCAGCCAGGACAGGGGTGGTACAGATACGCAGTATTTT
CASSQDRGGTDTQYF
>NA|TRBD1|TRBV6-1|TRBJ1-4
TGTGCCAGCAGTGGGTTGGACAGGGGTTTGGAAAAACTGTTTTTT
CASSGLDRGLEKLFF
>NA|NA|TRBV2|TRBJ2-3
TGTGCCAGCAGTATCCAGCGCCCCACGGATACGCAGTATTTT
CASSIQRPTDTQYF